The source of this TCR beta chain is a study of Ad26.COV2.S vaccination and SARS-CoV-2 variants. At the level of the study: Recipients of Ad26.COV2.S got it intramuscularly, once or twice 56 days apart. Study-wide findings and caveats: Once vaccination had occurred, spike-specific CD8+ and CD4+ T cell responses reportedly showed substantial breadth. Vaccinated and placebo-treated recipients had similar non-spike TCR breadth.

Generated by immunoSEQ multiplex PCR, the TCRdb table keeps only in-frame clones and is missing some. The sample contains about 440,000 clones, roughly 85% of which appear only once. This clone was seen repeatedly, ten times or more. Its antigen is not known. Treatment defined: approximately 18 received Ad26.COV2.S at low or high dose, single or two shots; roughly 5 received placebo; per-sample allocation not given. Sample collection was performed on day 63 after the first vaccine or placebo injection. Trimming left V 2 bases short and J 4 bases short, with 12 bases between. The CDR3 consists of 14 residues. CDR1 and CDR2 from the germline V gene are SGDLS and YYNGEE.

The gene calls are TRBV9 and TRBJ1-2; D is undetermined. This clonotype was sampled from a person aged 18-60 years who received the Ad26.COV2.S COVID-19 vaccine or a placebo. Sample: peripheral blood, taken in a trial of Ad26.COV2.S vaccine versus placebo. The CDR3 nucleotides read TGTGCCAGCAGCGTCGAGGGTATCGGCTATGGCTACACCTTC. This encodes CASSVEGIGYGYTF.